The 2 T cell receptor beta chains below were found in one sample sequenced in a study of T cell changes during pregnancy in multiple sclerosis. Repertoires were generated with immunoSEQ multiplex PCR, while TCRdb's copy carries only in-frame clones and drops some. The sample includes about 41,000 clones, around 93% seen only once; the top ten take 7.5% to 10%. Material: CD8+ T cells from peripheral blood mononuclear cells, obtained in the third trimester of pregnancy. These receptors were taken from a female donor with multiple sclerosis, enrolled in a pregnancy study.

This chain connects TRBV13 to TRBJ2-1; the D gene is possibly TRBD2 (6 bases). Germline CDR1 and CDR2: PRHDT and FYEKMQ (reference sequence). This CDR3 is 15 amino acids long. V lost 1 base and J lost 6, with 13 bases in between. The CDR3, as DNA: TGTGCCAGCAGCTTAGTCGGGGACTCAGGCAATGAGCAGTTCTTC. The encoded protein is CASSLVGDSGNEQFF.

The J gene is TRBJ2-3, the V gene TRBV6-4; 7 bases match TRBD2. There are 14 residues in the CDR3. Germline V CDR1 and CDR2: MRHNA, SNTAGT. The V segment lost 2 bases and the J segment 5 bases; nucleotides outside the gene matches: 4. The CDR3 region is CASSDGRAGDTQYF. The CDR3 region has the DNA TGTGCCAGCAGTGACGGGAGGGCTGGAGATACGCAGTATTTT.